Described below is a single T cell receptor (beta chain) sequence and its context. Its antigen remains unidentified. Per-nucleotide qualities are absent, and no much larger clonotype sits a single base away. This sample is part of a study of cytomegalovirus exposure and HLA in healthy donors listed by TCRdb under 2017. A note on the overall study: An earlier analysis of several hundred of the donors reported 250 to 300 Gb of sequence data and 95 million to 130 million unique TCR beta sequences obtained from about 200 million T cells. Along with the approximately 650-subject first cohort, a separate validation cohort of around 110 different subjects was used. The number of donors typed differed by locus, with about 629-630 for A, B, C, DRB1 and DQB1, more than 500 for DQA1, about 610 for DPA1, and some 450 for DPB1. In a later analysis, previously published TCR beta repertoires from fewer than 750 donors were re-analyzed and high-resolution HLA genotyping was added so that TCR occurrence patterns could be studied. Rather than drawing on any new phenotypic data, the later analysis identified candidate immune exposures from TCR beta sequences and the way those sequences occurred across donors. To predict cytomegalovirus infection status, the study combined high-throughput TCR immunosequencing, statistical association of individual TCRs with disease status, and machine learning. Donor age, sex, ethnicity and CMV serostatus were compiled alongside the repertoire data. The study profiled the T cell repertoires of fewer than 850 subjects by immunosequencing and related them to cytomegalovirus serostatus. HLA typing included class I and class II loci at four-digit resolution. Roughly five DR-DQ haplotypes were handled as single units for association and clustering because linkage in the cohort was strong. Of the approximately 400 genotyped donors, roughly 80% fell in the genetic ancestry cluster associated with self-reported Caucasian donors. In an earlier analysis of roughly 600 of the donors, high-throughput TCR beta sequencing was used to judge whether each TCR beta V gene segment behaved as functional or pseudogenic. Every discovery cohort repertoire had been produced on one sequencing platform. On average, 235,054 unique TCR beta nucleotide sequences were sequenced per donor among 350 to 400 genotyped donors of the cohort, with 15% to 20% of those sequences being non-productive. A later genetic analysis took genome-wide SNP genotypes for about 55% of the 666 donors and used that subset as a discovery cohort. The study aimed to test whether cataloging public T cell receptors could reveal signatures of past pathogen exposure. About 300 gigabases of sequencing data and roughly 80 million unique TCR sequences made up an early release that covered 500 to 700 HLA-typed donors. Study-wide conclusions, independent of this receptor: In a later analysis, some 17,000 TCR beta sequences were associated with specific HLA alleles at a false discovery rate of 0.05. Strong co-occurrence of HLA alleles, especially DR and DQ, made assigning TCR associations to individual alleles difficult. Some IMGT-functional V segments, including TRBV6-2 and TRBV6-3, could not be distinguished by the 87-base-pair reads and were therefore excluded. The cohort was sequenced for TCR beta chains only, and without alpha or paired-chain data the features that could be detected were limited. The classifier was reported to diagnose cytomegalovirus status with high specificity and sensitivity in both the original cohort and the validation cohort. Compared with equally common non-associated chains, HLA-associated TCR beta chains in a later analysis were more clonally expanded and had lower generation probabilities. Broadly in line with IMGT annotations, most TCR beta V segments showed up in productive rearrangements about 90% or about 30% of the time in an earlier analysis of a few hundred of the donors. In a later genetic analysis, a missense DCLRE1C variant was associated with V-gene and J-gene trimming of TCR beta chains, and the association was replicated in an independent cohort. Linkage disequilibrium might explain the correlated functional status among segregating V segments, but an unknown experimental factor could not be ruled out. A total of roughly 160 TCR beta chains were listed by the study as associated with cytomegalovirus. In a later analysis, TCR association rates were found to vary across HLA loci, with the most associated TCRs seen for DRB1 alleles and the fewest for HLA-C alleles. A few of the identified cytomegalovirus-associated TCR beta chains were confirmed in vitro to be specific for cytomegalovirus antigens. It was suggested by the authors that the approach could potentially be generalized to other disease states and immunological phenotypes. In a later genetic analysis, fewer N-insertions in productive TCRs were reported among donors in an Asian-associated ancestry cluster than the approximately 710-donor mean. According to a later analysis, most CMV-associated TCR beta chains appeared to be HLA-restricted, and the HLA associations seemed to be driven largely by CMV exposure. A cluster of highly shared sequence variants was judged likely to represent a technical artifact of the sequencing pipeline. Sequencing depth was assumed to be roughly uniform across donors in the presence/absence analyses, though that assumption may not hold. Most TCR sequences were observed very rarely across donors, whereas some public TCRs were present in many individuals. For the cohort, immune exposure information was limited to CMV serostatus. The earlier analysis of around 600 of the donors excluded some 15 rarely observed V segments, including chromosome 9 orphons, because counts were too low. Because HLA typing was unavailable for some donors at each locus, only the typed subset was used in association tests. A further reported finding was that TCR beta sequences accurately predicted the HLA-A and HLA-B alleles for most subjects in the first cohort. In a later analysis, several top co-occurrence clusters were reported to appear linked to parvovirus B19, influenza, CMV and Epstein-Barr virus.

The library was prepared using the immunoSEQ multiplex PCR assay. For the multiplex PCR, a mixture combining 60 forward primers for TCR Vbeta segments and 13 reverse primers for TCR Jbeta segments was used. A multiplex PCR assay on genomic DNA amplified the CDR3 region of rearranged TCR beta genes. The Illumina HiSeq System was used to sequence the amplified TCR beta libraries as 87-base-pair reads. As for how the authors treated the data: Across the 600 to 700 repertoires, a later analysis counted roughly 77 million unique TCR beta chains, some 11 million of which were shared by at least two donors. Raw reads were error-corrected and collapsed into unique sequences by a nearest-neighbor algorithm in which closely related sequences were merged to remove PCR and sequencing errors. Alignment of CDR3 sequences to IMGT reference sequences was used to assign V, D and J gene segments. For a sequence to be retained, at least a six-nucleotide match to both a V gene segment and a J gene segment was required. Rearrangements were called productive when the CDR3 lacked stop codons and stayed in frame with V and J; all others were non-productive. CDR3 was defined by IMGT convention, running from the second conserved V-encoded cysteine to the conserved J-encoded phenylalanine. In an earlier analysis of more than 550 of the donors, sequences lacking an unambiguous match to a single V gene segment were excluded. In an earlier analysis of approximately 610 of the donors, V segments were called functional above 56.7% productive rearrangements and were called segregating when the between-donor standard deviation exceeded 5%. A statistical classification framework was built to diagnose cytomegalovirus status from the catalog of TCR beta chain sequences. In a later analysis, TCR nucleotide sequences were compared against IMGT/GENE-DB human TR gene sequences so that V and J genes could be assigned. A later analysis assigned CDR3 sequences and most-parsimonious VDJ recombination scenarios with the TCRdist pipeline. In a later analysis, each TCR beta chain was defined by its CDR3 amino acid sequence together with its V-gene family, and reads without a unique V-gene family were excluded. As a way to deal with suspected cross-contamination and a sequencing artifact, a later analysis dropped hundreds of nucleotide sequences that were highly shared and had low generation probability. In a later analysis, a clonal expansion index for each public chain was calculated from normalized within-repertoire ranks of inferred template counts. A later analysis computed generation probabilities with a VDJ recombination model fitted to out-of-frame rearrangements, and checked the results against IGoR. A later analysis scored TCR-TCR, TCR-HLA and TCR-CMV co-occurrence with hypergeometric tests, applying a repertoire-size bias correction to TCR pairs. To estimate false discovery rates, a later analysis permuted the HLA or CMV assignments 20 times. In a later analysis, co-occurring TCRs were grouped with DBSCAN, and TCRdist sequence similarity was added when clustering was performed within HLA-allele-positive subsets. For co-occurrence clustering, repertoires with fewer than 30,000 or more than 120,000 public chains were excluded, along with four to six repertoires with anomalous nucleotide sharing. In its TCRdb copy, this immuneACCESS table keeps in-frame sequences only and misses some clones. Where compared with another copy, unresolved V genes explain less than half of these, and the others have no known cause. V and J calls and clone size are given by that table; D and trimming were obtained from the DNA. The table for this sample lists about 120,000 clones; 6.5% to 9.5% of them were counted only once. The leading ten clones occupy around 6% of the sample.

Counted from cysteine to phenylalanine, this CDR3 has 15 amino acids. Only the CDR3 part of the read is kept: 45 bases, read in frame from the first base. The junction shows trimming of 2 bases on V and 4 bases on J, and the gene matches do not reach 5 bases of it. The germline V gene yields SGHDN for CDR1 and FVKESK for CDR2. The cohort was made up of about 610 healthy bone marrow donors. Cohort members were all nominally healthy when sampled, although unrecorded immune exposures were likely present. The donor tested CMV seropositive, placing the donor among the approximately 310 seropositive members of the cohort. A peripheral blood sample was collected from each donor, and TCR beta sequencing was performed on peripheral blood mononuclear cells. Genomic DNA was extracted from the blood cell samples with the Qiagen DNeasy Blood Extraction Kit.

The source of this sequence is a woman aged 35 to 49 in good health and CMV-seropositive. The rearrangement joined TRBV14 to TRBJ1-3; 7 bases in between match TRBD1. Sequenced: PBMCs. The nucleotide sequence is TGTGCCAGCAGCCAACTCGGGACAGTCGGAAACACCATATATTTT. This is translated as CASSQLGTVGNTIYF.